This T cell receptor beta chain derives from a study of cytomegalovirus exposure and HLA in healthy donors (dated 2017 in TCRdb). In the study overall: According to an earlier analysis of 550 to 750 of the donors, 150 million to 200 million T cells yielded over 100 million unique TCR beta sequences and less than 300 Gb of sequence data. In an earlier analysis of roughly 600 of the donors, high-throughput TCR beta sequencing was used to judge whether each TCR beta V gene segment behaved as functional or pseudogenic. Typing coverage varied by locus: about 620-630 donors for A, B, C, DRB1 and DQB1; 500 to 550 for DQA1; around 610 for DPA1; 450 to 480 for DPB1. To predict cytomegalovirus infection status, the study combined high-throughput TCR immunosequencing, statistical association of individual TCRs with disease status, and machine learning. Both class I and class II loci were covered by HLA typing, at four-digit resolution. The study profiled the T cell repertoires of more than 500 subjects by immunosequencing and related them to cytomegalovirus serostatus. Because of strong linkage in the cohort, roughly five DR-DQ haplotypes were treated as single units for association and clustering. Every discovery cohort repertoire had been produced on one sequencing platform. Donor age, sex, ethnicity and CMV serostatus were compiled together with the repertoire data. Rather than using new phenotypic data, the later analysis identified candidate immune exposures from TCR beta sequences and from how often those sequences occurred across donors. The aim of the study was to test whether cataloging public T cell receptors could identify signatures of past pathogen exposure. Besides the first cohort of around 670 subjects, a separate validation cohort made up of about 120 different subjects was used. Among the approximately 400 genotyped donors, about 83% belonged to the genetic ancestry cluster associated with self-reported Caucasian donors. To study patterns of TCR occurrence, a later analysis re-analyzed previously published TCR beta repertoires from several hundred donors and added high-resolution HLA genotyping. Around 320 gigabases of sequencing data and tens of millions of unique TCR sequences were included in an early release covering over 600 HLA-typed donors. Among some 410 genotyped donors of the cohort, an average of roughly 230,000 unique TCR beta nucleotide sequences was sequenced per donor, of which 15% to 20% were non-productive. Genome-wide SNP genotypes for about 65% of the 666 donors were used in a later genetic analysis, which treated that subset as a discovery cohort.

Libraries were made using the immunoSEQ multiplex PCR assay. For the multiplex PCR, a mixture combining 60 forward primers for TCR Vbeta segments and 13 reverse primers for TCR Jbeta segments was used. A multiplex PCR assay on genomic DNA amplified the CDR3 region of rearranged TCR beta genes. The Illumina HiSeq System was used to sequence the amplified TCR beta libraries as 87-base-pair reads. As for how the authors treated the data: Across the 600 to 700 repertoires, a later analysis counted roughly 84 million unique TCR beta chains, 9 million to 14 million of which were shared by at least two donors. To remove PCR and sequencing errors, raw reads were error-corrected and collapsed into unique sequences using a nearest-neighbor algorithm that merged closely related sequences. CDR3 sequences were aligned to IMGT reference sequences to assign V, D and J gene segments. For a sequence to be retained, a match of at least six nucleotides was required to both a V gene segment and a J gene segment. Rearrangements were classified as productive when the CDR3 lacked stop codons and remained in frame with V and J, and all other rearrangements were classified as non-productive. CDR3 was defined according to IMGT convention as the region running from the second conserved V-encoded cysteine to the conserved J-encoded phenylalanine. The earlier analysis of a few hundred of the donors excluded any sequence lacking an unambiguous match to a single V gene segment. An earlier analysis of about 600 of the donors called V segments functional above 56.7% productive rearrangements and segregating when the between-donor standard deviation exceeded 5%. To diagnose cytomegalovirus status from the catalog of TCR beta chain sequences, a statistical classification framework was built. A later analysis assigned V and J genes by comparing TCR nucleotide sequences with IMGT/GENE-DB human TR gene sequences. The TCRdist pipeline was used in a later analysis to assign CDR3 sequences and most-parsimonious VDJ recombination scenarios. In a later analysis, every TCR beta chain was defined by the combination of its CDR3 amino acid sequence and its V-gene family, and reads without a unique V-gene family were dropped. To address suspected cross-contamination and a sequencing artifact, a later analysis removed approximately 600 highly shared, low-generation-probability nucleotide sequences. In a later analysis, a clonal expansion index was calculated for each public chain from normalized within-repertoire ranks of inferred template counts. In a later analysis, generation probabilities were computed with a VDJ recombination model fitted to out-of-frame rearrangements, and the resulting probabilities were checked against IGoR. In a later analysis, hypergeometric tests were used to score TCR-TCR, TCR-HLA and TCR-CMV co-occurrence, with a repertoire-size bias correction applied to TCR pairs. A later analysis estimated false discovery rates by permuting HLA or CMV assignments 20 times. A later analysis grouped co-occurring TCRs with DBSCAN, adding TCRdist sequence similarity when clustering within HLA-allele-positive subsets. Co-occurrence clustering excluded repertoires with fewer than 30,000 or more than 120,000 public chains, plus five with anomalous nucleotide sharing. In TCRdb, the immuneACCESS table is reduced to in-frame sequences with V and J assigned. These tables do not hold every clone; where another copy was compared, an unresolved V gene accounts for under half, and the others remain unexplained. The V and J calls and clone size were taken over from that table, and D and trimming were inferred from the DNA. Counted in this sample were around 94,000 clones; over 80% of them appeared once. 2.6% of the sample is taken by the ten largest.

Overall study results and their limits: Three of the identified cytomegalovirus-associated TCR beta chains were confirmed in vitro to be specific for cytomegalovirus antigens. Across donors, most TCR sequences were observed very rarely, whereas some public TCRs were present in many individuals. In a later analysis, HLA-associated TCR beta chains were found to be more clonally expanded and to have lower generation probabilities than equally common non-associated chains. A further reported finding was that TCR beta sequences accurately predicted the HLA-A and HLA-B alleles for most subjects in the first cohort. The classifier was reported to diagnose cytomegalovirus status with high specificity and sensitivity in both the original cohort and the validation cohort. The authors suggested that the approach could potentially be extended to other disease states and immunological phenotypes. Linkage disequilibrium might explain the correlated functional status among segregating V segments, but an unknown experimental factor could not be ruled out. A later analysis reported that several top co-occurrence clusters appeared linked to parvovirus B19, influenza, CMV and Epstein-Barr virus. In an earlier analysis of some 540 of the donors, most TCR beta V segments appeared in productive rearrangements about 90% or about 30% of the time, broadly matching IMGT annotations. Roughly uniform sequencing depth across donors was assumed in presence/absence analyses, although this assumption may not hold. When HLA alleles, especially DR and DQ, strongly co-occurred, TCR associations were difficult to assign to individual alleles. V-gene and J-gene trimming of TCR beta chains was associated with a missense DCLRE1C variant in a later genetic analysis, and the association was replicated in an independent cohort. Most CMV-associated TCR beta chains appeared to be HLA-restricted in a later analysis, and the HLA associations seemed to be driven largely by CMV exposure. The earlier analysis of approximately 590 of the donors excluded some 16 rarely observed V segments, including chromosome 9 orphons, because counts were too low. The study gave a list of around 170 TCR beta chains associated with cytomegalovirus. In a later analysis, more than 15,000 TCR beta sequences were associated with specific HLA alleles at a false discovery rate of 0.05. Only TCR beta chains were sequenced in this cohort, and the absence of alpha or paired-chain data limited detectable features. According to a later genetic analysis, donors in an Asian-associated ancestry cluster had fewer N-insertions in productive TCRs than the roughly 660-donor mean. The 87-base-pair reads could not distinguish some IMGT-functional V segments, including TRBV6-2 and TRBV6-3, so those segments were excluded. In a later analysis, the rate of TCR association differed among HLA loci, with DRB1 alleles having the most associated TCRs and HLA-C alleles having the fewest. A group of highly shared sequence variants was considered likely to be a technical artifact of the sequencing pipeline. Immune exposure information for the cohort was limited to CMV serostatus. Because HLA typing was unavailable for some donors at each locus, only the typed subset was used in association tests.

In total, 600 or so healthy bone marrow donors made up the cohort. At the time of sampling, all cohort members were nominally healthy, though unrecorded immune exposures were likely present. The donor tested CMV seronegative, placing the donor among the 350 to 400 seronegative members of the cohort. Each donor provided a peripheral blood sample, and peripheral blood mononuclear cells were used for TCR beta sequencing. Genomic DNA extraction from the blood cell samples was performed with the Qiagen DNeasy Blood Extraction Kit. With respect to this clone: The specificity of this receptor is unknown. There are no base qualities to consult, and no much larger clone falls within one base.

From its cysteine to its phenylalanine, the CDR3 spans 18 amino acids. Only the CDR3 part of the read is kept: 54 bases, read in frame from the first base. This chain joins TRBV21-1 to TRBJ2-3; the D call TRBD2 from the table was never checked on the DNA. TRBV21-1 is a documented pseudogene. The sample was PBMCs. The sequence came from a man between 35 and 55 years old in good health and CMV-seronegative. The CDR3 region: CASSPGLAGDSDTDTQYF. The sequence in DNA is TGTGCCAGCAGCCCGGGACTAGCGGGGGATAGTGACACAGATACGCAGTATTTT.